This T cell receptor (beta chain) is drawn from a study of PD-1 blockade in classical Hodgkin lymphoma. Concerning this clone: Its antigen is as yet unknown.

Study-wide points: Differences between repertoires have undefined causes, possibly disease activity or prior therapy. Unlike CD8+ TCR diversity, which did not rise significantly by C4D1, CD4+ TCR diversity did.

The CDR3 is made up of 15 amino acids. The germline V gene encodes CDR1 SGHRS and CDR2 YFSETQ. Trimming stripped 0 bases from V and 3 bases from J, with 12 bases between. Method: immunoSEQ multiplex PCR; TCRdb's copy keeps in-frame clones and lacks some. The sample yields about 46,000 clones, around 70% seen once. Each of the patients experienced relapse following autologous stem cell transplantation, and their brentuximab vedotin exposure differed. Complete response, partial response or progressive disease constituted the best responses recorded. This TCR was recovered from a human donor with classical Hodgkin lymphoma. This sequence joins TRBV5-1 and TRBJ2-5, with D perhaps matching TRBD1 (5 bases). Sequences were derived from peripheral blood mononuclear cells (PBMCs), sampled at baseline. The CDR3 sequence: CASSLAITGEETQYF. The CDR3, as DNA: TGCGCCAGCAGCTTGGCCATCACAGGAGAAGAGACCCAGTACTTC. Filled out from reference TRBV5-1 and TRBJ2-5, the complete variable domain reads KAGVTQTPRYLIKTRGQQVTLSCSPISGHRSVSWYQQTPGQGLQFLFEYFSETQRNKGNFPGRFSGRQFSNSRSEMNVSTLELGDSALYLCASSLAITGEETQYFGPGTRLLVL.